Listed below are T cell receptor beta chains from one sample, sequenced in a study of early stage breast cancer tumors. Method: immunoSEQ multiplex PCR; TCRdb's copy keeps in-frame clones and lacks some. The sample lists around 41,000 clones, 55% to 75% occurring once. The sample taken for sequencing was blood. All receptors come from a person aged 50-59 years with breast cancer. Both conserved end residues are part of each CDR3. Each record gives: D gene, clone size, J gene, V gene, CDR3 DNA, CDR3 protein. D genes are given only for firm matches. A clone size is listed for some rows: how often the clone was seen (once, few, many), or a class if it is expanded.

d_gene: .; abundance: .; j_gene: TRBJ2-7; v_gene: TRBV28; CDR3nt: TGTGCCAGCAGCCCGCCGGACACTCTCTACGAGCAGTACTTC; CDR3aa: CASSPPDTLYEQYF
d_gene: TRBD1; abundance: .; j_gene: TRBJ2-2; v_gene: TRBV7-3; CDR3nt: TGTGCCAGCAGCTCAGACTACAGGGGGCCCGGGGAGCTGTTTTTT; CDR3aa: CASSSDYRGPGELFF
d_gene: .; abundance: .; j_gene: TRBJ1-1; v_gene: TRBV4-3; CDR3nt: TGCGCCAGCAGCCAAGACGTGTGGAACACTGAAGCTTTCTTT; CDR3aa: CASSQDVWNTEAFF
d_gene: .; abundance: .; j_gene: TRBJ2-2; v_gene: TRBV21-1; CDR3nt: TGTGCCAGCAGCCCGACAGGGGGATACACCGGGGAGCTGTTTTTT; CDR3aa: CASSPTGGYTGELFF
d_gene: TRBD2; abundance: .; j_gene: TRBJ2-2; v_gene: TRBV14; CDR3nt: TGTGCCAGCAGCCAGGGACTAGCAACCGGGGAGCTGTTTTTT; CDR3aa: CASSQGLATGELFF
d_gene: TRBD2; abundance: .; j_gene: TRBJ2-1; v_gene: TRBV7-7; CDR3nt: TGTGCTAGCAGCTTAATAGCGGGGGGCGGGTTCAATGAGCAGTTCTTC; CDR3aa: CASSLIAGGGFNEQFF
d_gene: .; abundance: few; j_gene: TRBJ2-3; v_gene: TRBV20-1; CDR3nt: TGCAGTGCTCCTGTCTTGGATACGCAGTATTTT; CDR3aa: CSAPVLDTQYF
d_gene: TRBD1; abundance: few; j_gene: TRBJ1-6; v_gene: TRBV6-1; CDR3nt: TGTGCCAGCAGTGCACGGGACAGGGTTTTTAATTCACCCCTCCACTTT; CDR3aa: CASSARDRVFNSPLHF
d_gene: TRBD2; abundance: .; j_gene: TRBJ2-1; v_gene: TRBV7-6; CDR3nt: TGTGCCAGCAGCTCGGGACTAGCGGATCCCCTACTGAATGAGCAGTTCTTC; CDR3aa: CASSSGLADPLLNEQFF
d_gene: .; abundance: .; j_gene: TRBJ2-7; v_gene: TRBV14; CDR3nt: TGTGCCAGCAGCCAATCCTTTCCCCCTCTGGAGCAGTACTTC; CDR3aa: CASSQSFPPLEQYF
d_gene: .; abundance: .; j_gene: TRBJ1-6; v_gene: TRBV14; CDR3nt: TGTGCCAGCAGCTCGACAGACTTTTATAATTCACCCCTCCACTTT; CDR3aa: CASSSTDFYNSPLHF
d_gene: .; abundance: .; j_gene: TRBJ2-3; v_gene: TRBV9; CDR3nt: TGTGCCAGCAGCGGGACTTTAGACTTTAGCACAGATACGCAGTATTTT; CDR3aa: CASSGTLDFSTDTQYF
d_gene: TRBD1; abundance: .; j_gene: TRBJ1-5; v_gene: TRBV19; CDR3nt: TGTGCCAGTAGTGTCGGGACAGGGAGAAATCAGCCCCAGCATTTT; CDR3aa: CASSVGTGRNQPQHF
d_gene: TRBD1; abundance: .; j_gene: TRBJ1-5; v_gene: TRBV10-3; CDR3nt: TGTGCCATCAGTGACGGACAGGGCAATCAGCCCCAGCATTTT; CDR3aa: CAISDGQGNQPQHF
d_gene: TRBD2; abundance: once; j_gene: TRBJ2-5; v_gene: TRBV5-4; CDR3nt: TGTGCCAGCAGCCTCGGGACTAGCGGGGGGGCAGAAAAGACCCAGTACTTC; CDR3aa: CASSLGTSGGAEKTQYF
d_gene: TRBD1; abundance: .; j_gene: TRBJ2-7; v_gene: TRBV28; CDR3nt: TGTGCCAGCAGTTGGACAGGCGCCTACGAGCAGTACTTC; CDR3aa: CASSWTGAYEQYF
d_gene: TRBD1; abundance: .; j_gene: TRBJ1-1; v_gene: TRBV2; CDR3nt: TGTGCCAGCAGTCGACAGGGGAGGGACACTGAAGCTTTCTTT; CDR3aa: CASSRQGRDTEAFF
d_gene: .; abundance: .; j_gene: TRBJ2-7; v_gene: TRBV27; CDR3nt: TGTGCCACCGATCGGGGGGCGCAATACTTC; CDR3aa: CATDRGAQYF
d_gene: TRBD1; abundance: once; j_gene: TRBJ1-4; v_gene: TRBV6-5; CDR3nt: TGTGCCGCGGCCAGGGGGACTAATGAAAAACTGTTTTTT; CDR3aa: CAAARGTNEKLFF
d_gene: TRBD1; abundance: .; j_gene: TRBJ2-5; v_gene: TRBV12-5; CDR3nt: TGTGCTAGTGGGGACAGGGGGAGCGAGACCCAGTACTTC; CDR3aa: CASGDRGSETQYF
d_gene: TRBD2; abundance: .; j_gene: TRBJ2-3; v_gene: TRBV9; CDR3nt: TGTGCCAGCAGCATTAGCGGGGGGTGGACAGATACGCAGTATTTT; CDR3aa: CASSISGGWTDTQYF
d_gene: TRBD1; abundance: .; j_gene: TRBJ2-7; v_gene: TRBV6-1; CDR3nt: TGTGCCAGCAGTGAAGAGGCAGGGGGCTTTTACGAGCAGTACTTC; CDR3aa: CASSEEAGGFYEQYF
d_gene: TRBD2; abundance: .; j_gene: TRBJ2-3; v_gene: TRBV12-5; CDR3nt: TGTGCTAGTGGTTTGGTAAGCATAGCGGGAGGAGGGTCCACAGATACGCAGTATTTT; CDR3aa: CASGLVSIAGGGSTDTQYF
d_gene: .; abundance: .; j_gene: TRBJ2-3; v_gene: TRBV19; CDR3nt: TGTGCCAGTAGTATAGCTCAGATCACAGATACGCAGTATTTT; CDR3aa: CASSIAQITDTQYF
d_gene: .; abundance: .; j_gene: TRBJ2-2; v_gene: TRBV9; CDR3nt: TGTGCCAGCAACAGGCCGAACACCGGGGAGCTGTTTTTT; CDR3aa: CASNRPNTGELFF
d_gene: TRBD1; abundance: .; j_gene: TRBJ1-2; v_gene: TRBV5-4; CDR3nt: TGTGCCAGCAGCCCGGGCGGACAGGCCGTTGACTATGGCTACACCTTC; CDR3aa: CASSPGGQAVDYGYTF
d_gene: .; abundance: few; j_gene: TRBJ1-2; v_gene: TRBV6-5; CDR3nt: TGTGCCAGCAGTTACCAGGGGATCGGAACCTATGGCTACACCTTC; CDR3aa: CASSYQGIGTYGYTF
d_gene: .; abundance: .; j_gene: TRBJ1-1; v_gene: TRBV10-3; CDR3nt: TGTGCCATCAGTGCCAACGGTCCAGCTTTCTTT; CDR3aa: CAISANGPAFF
d_gene: TRBD1; abundance: .; j_gene: TRBJ1-2; v_gene: TRBV6-6; CDR3nt: TGTGCCAGCAGACCAAACGAGGACAGGGCTGGCTACACCTTC; CDR3aa: CASRPNEDRAGYTF
d_gene: .; abundance: .; j_gene: TRBJ1-4; v_gene: TRBV11-2; CDR3nt: TGTGCCAGCAGCTTTGGGTGGGGCAATGAAAAACTGTTTTTT; CDR3aa: CASSFGWGNEKLFF
d_gene: TRBD2; abundance: .; j_gene: TRBJ2-1; v_gene: TRBV5-6; CDR3nt: TGTGCCAGCAGCTCGGGACTAGCGGGATCATACAATGAGCAGTTCTTC; CDR3aa: CASSSGLAGSYNEQFF
d_gene: TRBD1; abundance: .; j_gene: TRBJ1-5; v_gene: TRBV27; CDR3nt: TGTGCCAGCACCCTGGGACAGGGTGGTAATCAGCCCCAGCATTTT; CDR3aa: CASTLGQGGNQPQHF
d_gene: .; abundance: .; j_gene: TRBJ1-1; v_gene: TRBV6-6; CDR3nt: TGTGCCAGCAGTTATCTAGCCAAAGCTGAAGCTTTCTTT; CDR3aa: CASSYLAKAEAFF
d_gene: TRBD1; abundance: .; j_gene: TRBJ1-2; v_gene: TRBV18; CDR3nt: TGTGCCAGCTCACCAGGGGGCCAGGGGGCGTTTCAATCTGGCTACACCTTC; CDR3aa: CASSPGGQGAFQSGYTF
d_gene: .; abundance: .; j_gene: TRBJ1-5; v_gene: TRBV7-2; CDR3nt: TGTGCCAGCAGCGTCGGGGGGGACCACAATCAGCCCCAGCATTTT; CDR3aa: CASSVGGDHNQPQHF
d_gene: .; abundance: .; j_gene: TRBJ2-7; v_gene: TRBV2; CDR3nt: TGTGCCAGCAGTGACGAATTAGAGGGCGAGCAGTACTTC; CDR3aa: CASSDELEGEQYF
d_gene: TRBD2; abundance: .; j_gene: TRBJ2-1; v_gene: TRBV19; CDR3nt: TGTGCCAGTAGTTCTCGACTAGCGGGAGGATACAATGAGCAGTTCTTC; CDR3aa: CASSSRLAGGYNEQFF
d_gene: TRBD2; abundance: .; j_gene: TRBJ2-3; v_gene: TRBV5-1; CDR3nt: TGCGCCAGCAGCTATGGGACTAGCGGTAGCACAGATACGCAGTATTTT; CDR3aa: CASSYGTSGSTDTQYF
d_gene: .; abundance: few; j_gene: TRBJ1-1; v_gene: TRBV12-5; CDR3nt: TGTGCTAGTGGGTCGAGCACTGAAGCTTTCTTT; CDR3aa: CASGSSTEAFF
d_gene: .; abundance: few; j_gene: TRBJ1-4; v_gene: TRBV19; CDR3nt: TGTGCCTCAAGGGGGTTTGAAAAACTGTTTTTT; CDR3aa: CASRGFEKLFF
d_gene: .; abundance: .; j_gene: TRBJ1-1; v_gene: TRBV6-5; CDR3nt: TGTGCCAGCAAAGGGGTTAACACTGAAGCTTTCTTT; CDR3aa: CASKGVNTEAFF